This entry lists 5 T cell receptor beta chains sequenced from one sample in a study of blood T cell repertoires in COVID-19. The protocol was immunoSEQ multiplex PCR, while the TCRdb copy is restricted to in-frame clones and leaves out a portion. The table lists approximately 30,000 clones, more than 70% of them singletons. Sequencing was done on a sample of peripheral blood. All receptors come from a human donor in a cohort sampled during active COVID-19.

The V and J genes are TRBV5-1 and TRBJ2-2; TRBD1 agrees at 8 bases. Per germline, CDR1 SGHRS and CDR2 YFSETQ. Unmatched junction bases numbered 5, after V lost 3 bases and J lost 7 bases. The CDR3 sequence is 14 residues long. The CDR3: CASSWTGTDGELFF. The CDR3 DNA reads TGCGCCAGCAGCTGGACAGGGACCGACGGGGAGCTGTTTTTT. Variable domain in full (rest from reference TRBV5-1 and TRBJ2-2): KAGVTQTPRYLIKTRGQQVTLSCSPISGHRSVSWYQQTPGQGLQFLFEYFSETQRNKGNFPGRFSGRQFSNSRSEMNVSTLELGDSALYLCASSWTGTDGELFFGEGSRLTVL.

By share, this clone counts as medium-sized. The chain joins TRBV5-6 to TRBJ2-7; a possible D gene is TRBD2 (5 bases). This CDR3 is 14 amino acids long. Between the trimmed V and J ends, which lost 4 bases and 0 bases, there was a span of 11 bases. Germline values: CDR1 SGHDT, CDR2 YYEEEE. The CDR3 DNA is TGTGCCAGCAGCCGACGGGGTCCCTCCTACGAGCAGTACTTC. Residues: CASSRRGPSYEQYF.

This rearrangement joins TRBV7-2 to TRBJ1-2, with D uncertain. CDR3 length: 12 residues. CDR1 and CDR2 from the germline V gene are SGHTA and FQGNSA. Between the trimmed V and J ends, which lost 4 bases and 7 bases, there was a span of 10 bases. Here the CDR3 DNA reads TGTGCCAGCAGCTACCGTGGAGGTGGCTACACCTTC. It yields the protein CASSYRGGGYTF.

The CDR3: CASSWGRGEQFF. The CDR3 DNA is TGTGCCAGCAGCTGGGGTAGGGGTGAGCAGTTCTTC. V usage is TRBV11-3 and J usage is TRBJ2-1, with D possibly TRBD1 on 5 matching bases. CDR3 length equals 12 residues. V lost 4 bases and J lost 9, with 10 bases in between. Germline values: CDR1 SGHNT, CDR2 YENEEA.

The chain carries TRBV23-1 and TRBJ1-2; 10 nucleotides align to TRBD1. TRBV23-1 is an open reading frame whose function is uncertain. V shed 1 base and J 6 bases; nucleotides not matched to a gene: 11. The CDR3 has 17 amino acids. CDR3 sequence (DNA): TGCGCCAGCAGTCAATTCCCCGGGACAGGGGTTTCGGATGGCTACACCTTC. Protein product: CASSQFPGTGVSDGYTF.